This is a list of T cell receptor beta chains from one sample in a study of blood T cell repertoires in COVID-19. Data came from immunoSEQ multiplex PCR; TCRdb stores just in-frame clones and leaves some out. The data hold 120,000 or so clones, with about 87% observed a single time. The specimen was peripheral blood. These receptors were obtained from a woman aged 45-59 years with acute or convalescent COVID-19. The CDR3 runs from the conserved cysteine through the conserved F or W. D genes are given only for firm matches. Some rows mark clone size as missing; the rest say once, few, many or name a class of expanded clone.

cdr3_length	v_call	clone_size	j_call	d_call	cdr3_nt	cdr3_aa
15	TRBV5-8	NA	TRBJ2-3	NA	TGTGCCAGCAGCTTGTGGCAGGGCCTCGCGGATACGCAGTATTTT	CASSLWQGLADTQYF
17	TRBV11-3	NA	TRBJ2-5	TRBD2	TGTGCCAGCAGCCGAGGACTAGCGGGAGGTGTCCAAGAGACCCAGTACTTC	CASSRGLAGGVQETQYF
15	TRBV4-3	NA	TRBJ1-1	NA	TGCGCCAGCAGGTTCCAGAGGGTTTGGAACACTGAAGCTTTCTTT	CASRFQRVWNTEAFF
16	TRBV7-9	once	TRBJ1-1	TRBD1	TGTGCCAGCAGCCGTGACAGGGGGCCCGTGAACACTGAAGCTTTCTTT	CASSRDRGPVNTEAFF
16	TRBV7-2	NA	TRBJ2-7	NA	TGTGCCAGCAGCTTAGCCTCGGACTCATCTTCCTACGAGCAGTACTTC	CASSLASDSSSYEQYF
14	TRBV28	NA	TRBJ1-2	TRBD1	TGTGCCAGCACCCTGTCAGGGGGCGAAAAAGGCTACACCTTC	CASTLSGGEKGYTF
16	TRBV2	NA	TRBJ1-4	NA	TGTGCCAGCAGAGAGGCCCCCGGGACTACAAACGAAAAACTGTTTTTT	CASREAPGTTNEKLFF
15	TRBV19	NA	TRBJ1-5	NA	TGTGCCATAGCCCCCTCCACAGGGAGCAATCAGCCCCAGCATTTT	CAIAPSTGSNQPQHF
15	TRBV6-5	NA	TRBJ1-1	TRBD1	TGTGCCAGCAGCCCCTCCGGGACAGGGGGCCCTGAAGCTTTCTTT	CASSPSGTGGPEAFF
14	TRBV30	NA	TRBJ1-4	TRBD1	TGTGCCTGGAGTACAGGGGGAACTAATGAAAAACTGTTTTTT	CAWSTGGTNEKLFF
14	TRBV2	NA	TRBJ2-3	TRBD1	TGTGCCAGCAGTTCAGGGGGTGGAACAGATACGCAGTATTTT	CASSSGGGTDTQYF
11	TRBV12-3/TRBV12-4	NA	TRBJ1-2	NA	TGTGCCAGCAGTTTATGGGAGACCTACACCTTC	CASSLWETYTF
14	TRBV11-1	NA	TRBJ1-3	NA	TGTGCCAGCAGCTTAGGGACAACTGGAAACACCATATATTTT	CASSLGTTGNTIYF
15	TRBV18	few	TRBJ2-3	TRBD2	TGTGCCAGCTCACCACCGGGACTAGTTACAGATACGCAGTATTTT	CASSPPGLVTDTQYF
12	TRBV18	NA	TRBJ2-1	NA	TGTGCCAGCTGGACAGTTTACAATGAGCAGTTCTTC	CASWTVYNEQFF
16	TRBV24-1	NA	TRBJ1-2	TRBD1	TGTGCCACCAGTGATTTCGGGACAGGGGGCCTCTATGGCTACACCTTC	CATSDFGTGGLYGYTF
15	TRBV2	NA	TRBJ2-3	TRBD2	TGTGCCAGCAGTGAAGGCCTAGCGGATACAGATACGCAGTATTTT	CASSEGLADTDTQYF
17	TRBV7-2	NA	TRBJ2-5	TRBD2	TGTGCCAGCAGCTTATCGGGCCTGGCTAGCGGGCAAGAGACCCAGTACTTC	CASSLSGLASGQETQYF
18	TRBV5-4	once	TRBJ1-1	TRBD1	TGTGCCAGCAGCTTGGGGGGGACAGGGGGCGCCGCGAACACTGAAGCTTTCTTT	CASSLGGTGGAANTEAFF
13	TRBV27	once	TRBJ1-4	TRBD1	TGTGCCAGCAGCTTAAAACAGGGGGAAAAACTGTTTTTT	CASSLKQGEKLFF
14	TRBV11-3	NA	TRBJ2-1	NA	TGTGCCAGCAGCTTAACAGGTTTATACAATGAGCAGTTCTTC	CASSLTGLYNEQFF
16	TRBV5-1	NA	TRBJ2-5	TRBD2	TGCGCCAGCAGCAGGCGACTAGCGGGCCCCCAAGAGACCCAGTACTTC	CASSRRLAGPQETQYF
12	TRBV12-3/TRBV12-4	NA	TRBJ2-5	NA	TGTGCCAGCAGGCAGGGATGGGAGACCCAGTACTTC	CASRQGWETQYF
12	TRBV13	NA	TRBJ1-1	TRBD1	TGTGCCAGCAGCTCTGGGACAGGGCGGCCTTTCTTT	CASSSGTGRPFF
16	TRBV2	NA	TRBJ2-7	TRBD1	TGTGCCAGCAGGGGGGTGCGGACAGGGGTGACCTACGAGCAGTACTTC	CASRGVRTGVTYEQYF
14	TRBV2	NA	TRBJ2-3	TRBD1	TGTGCCAACAGACAGGGCGTTAGCACAGATACGCAGTATTTT	CANRQGVSTDTQYF
14	TRBV7-2	NA	TRBJ1-1	NA	TGTGCCAGCAGCATAGGACAGATGAACACTGAAGCTTTCTTT	CASSIGQMNTEAFF
16	TRBV6-2/TRBV6-3	once	TRBJ1-1	NA	TGTGCCAGCAGTCAACAGGGCCCAGGGGTGAACACTGAAGCTTTCTTT	CASSQQGPGVNTEAFF
14	TRBV27	NA	TRBJ2-1	TRBD2	TGTGCCAGCAGTTTTGGGGGAGGGCCGTGGGAGCAGTTCTTC	CASSFGGGPWEQFF
15	TRBV10-3	NA	TRBJ2-3	TRBD1	TGTGCCATCAGTAGGGGACAGATGGGCACAGATACGCAGTATTTT	CAISRGQMGTDTQYF
13	TRBV30	NA	TRBJ1-6	NA	TGTGCCTGGAGTTGGGGCGGCGGTTCACCCCTCCACTTT	CAWSWGGGSPLHF
13	TRBV3-1/TRBV3-2	NA	TRBJ2-4	TRBD1	TGTGCCAGCAGCCGGTACAGGGGTGACATTCAGTACTTC	CASSRYRGDIQYF
13	TRBV5-6	NA	TRBJ1-2	NA	TGTGCCAGCAGCTTCTCGGGGGACTATGGCTACACCTTC	CASSFSGDYGYTF
16	TRBV7-9	NA	TRBJ2-1	TRBD1	TGTGCCAGCAGCTTAAGGGGGACAGGGCCCTACAATGAGCAGTTCTTC	CASSLRGTGPYNEQFF
11	TRBV12-3/TRBV12-4	NA	TRBJ2-3	NA	TGTGCCAGCAGTTTGAGGGATACGCAGTATTTT	CASSLRDTQYF
15	TRBV30	few	TRBJ1-4	TRBD1	TGTGCCTGGAGTGTGGGGACAGGGGTAGGTGAAAAACTGTTTTTT	CAWSVGTGVGEKLFF
14	TRBV9	NA	TRBJ1-1	NA	TGTGCCAGCAGCGTAAGGGAGGGGGACACTGAAGCTTTCTTT	CASSVREGDTEAFF
15	TRBV3-1/TRBV3-2	NA	TRBJ1-1	NA	TGTGCCAGCAGCCCTCTTCCCGGGTTGGTCACTGAAGCTTTCTTT	CASSPLPGLVTEAFF
14	TRBV7-9	NA	TRBJ1-2	NA	TGTGCCAGCAGCTTAGGGGCCCAAAATTATGGCTACACCTTC	CASSLGAQNYGYTF
15	TRBV6-5	NA	TRBJ1-5	TRBD1	TGTGCCAGCAGGACCCTCGGGACAGGGAATCAGCCCCAGCATTTT	CASRTLGTGNQPQHF
13	TRBV6-5	NA	TRBJ2-3	NA	TGTGCCAGCAGTTATAGCGGACCAGATACGCAGTATTTT	CASSYSGPDTQYF
15	TRBV19	NA	TRBJ2-7	NA	TGTGCCAGTAGTATTTCACCCCGGGACTCCTACGAGCAGTACTTC	CASSISPRDSYEQYF
15	TRBV6-5	NA	TRBJ1-1	NA	TGTGCCAGCAGTTACTCGCCCCTCAGGAACACTGAAGCTTTCTTT	CASSYSPLRNTEAFF
14	TRBV19	many	TRBJ2-2	NA	TGTGCCAGTAGTTTCTTTTTGGGCGCCGGGGAGCTGTTTTTT	CASSFFLGAGELFF
17	TRBV11-2	once	TRBJ2-2	TRBD1	TGTGCCAGCAGCTTAACATTTGAGACAGGGGTCTCCGGGGAGCTGTTTTTT	CASSLTFETGVSGELFF
13	TRBV18	NA	TRBJ2-2	NA	TGTGCCAGCTCAGGCAGGGACACCGGGGAGCTGTTTTTT	CASSGRDTGELFF
15	TRBV9	once	TRBJ2-7	NA	TGTGCCAGCAGCGTAGCTGAGACTAGTAACTACGAGCAGTACTTC	CASSVAETSNYEQYF